This is a list of T cell receptor beta chains from one sample in a study of T cells in Graves' hyperthyroidism and ophthalmopathy. TCRdb itself ran the multiplex PCR reads through MiXCR, one entry per CDR3 protein. The sample has approximately 600,000 distinct CDR3 sequences; 15% to 20% are singletons. The specimen was blood. The source is a woman aged 30 to 39 with Graves' hyperthyroidism. Both conserved end residues are part of each CDR3. The D gene is left open where the match is weak. A row's size may be missing; if present it is once, few, many or a size class.

v_call: TRBV4-1; j_call: TRBJ1-3; clone_size: -; d_call: -; cdr3_aa: CASSQDQSSGNTIYF; cdr3_nt: TGCGCCAGCAGCCAAGATCAGAGCTCTGGAAACACCATATATTTT
v_call: TRBV29-1; j_call: TRBJ1-2; clone_size: -; d_call: -; cdr3_aa: CSTYAGRHREGYTF; cdr3_nt: TGCAGCACCTACGCGGGCAGACACCGGGAAGGCTACACCTTC
v_call: TRBV4-3; j_call: TRBJ1-1; clone_size: few; d_call: TRBD1; cdr3_aa: CASSLDRTGANTEAFF; cdr3_nt: TGCGCCAGCAGCCTAGATCGAACAGGGGCGAACACTGAAGCTTTCTTT
v_call: TRBV11-3; j_call: TRBJ2-2; clone_size: many; d_call: TRBD1; cdr3_aa: CASSSRTGSTGELFF; cdr3_nt: TGTGCCAGCAGCTCAAGGACAGGCAGCACCGGGGAGCTGTTTTTT
v_call: TRBV6-4; j_call: TRBJ2-3; clone_size: many; d_call: TRBD1; cdr3_aa: CASSDSQGSTDTQYF; cdr3_nt: TGTGCCAGCAGTGACTCACAGGGGAGCACAGATACGCAGTATTTT
v_call: TRBV2; j_call: TRBJ2-7; clone_size: many; d_call: TRBD2; cdr3_aa: CASSVREGPYEQYF; cdr3_nt: TGTGCCAGCAGTGTTCGGGAGGGCCCGTACGAGCAGTACTTC
v_call: TRBV20-1; j_call: TRBJ2-5; clone_size: many; d_call: -; cdr3_aa: CSARDQSETQYF; cdr3_nt: TGCAGTGCTAGAGATCAGTCAGAGACCCAGTACTTC
v_call: TRBV28; j_call: TRBJ1-1; clone_size: -; d_call: TRBD1; cdr3_aa: CASSWGTGEEAFF; cdr3_nt: TGTGCCAGCAGTTGGGGGACAGGGGAGGAAGCTTTCTTT
v_call: TRBV24-1; j_call: TRBJ2-1; clone_size: -; d_call: -; cdr3_aa: CATSDFGLGNEQFF; cdr3_nt: TGTGCCACCAGTGATTTCGGCCTAGGGAATGAGCAGTTCTTC
v_call: TRBV30; j_call: TRBJ2-3; clone_size: many; d_call: TRBD2; cdr3_aa: CAWSGLAGPSTDTQYF; cdr3_nt: TGTGCCTGGAGTGGACTAGCGGGGCCCTCCACAGATACGCAGTATTTT
v_call: TRBV27; j_call: TRBJ2-7; clone_size: many; d_call: TRBD2; cdr3_aa: CASSPYSGEDSYEQYF; cdr3_nt: TGTGCCAGCAGTCCCTATAGCGGGGAGGACTCTTACGAGCAGTACTTC
v_call: TRBV7-3; j_call: TRBJ2-3; clone_size: -; d_call: TRBD2; cdr3_aa: CASSLGPSGSDTDTQYF; cdr3_nt: TGTGCCAGCAGCTTGGGCCCTAGCGGGAGTGACACAGATACGCAGTATTTT
v_call: TRBV12-3/TRBV12-4; j_call: TRBJ2-5; clone_size: -; d_call: -; cdr3_aa: CASRPGTQETQYF; cdr3_nt: TGTGCCAGCAGACCCGGGACCCAAGAGACCCAGTACTTC
v_call: TRBV12-5; j_call: TRBJ1-5; clone_size: many; d_call: -; cdr3_aa: CASGLVLGPSNQPQHF; cdr3_nt: TGTGCTAGTGGTTTGGTACTAGGGCCTAGCAATCAGCCCCAGCATTTT
v_call: TRBV7-8; j_call: TRBJ2-5; clone_size: many; d_call: TRBD2; cdr3_aa: CASSFFGGRPSQETQYF; cdr3_nt: TGTGCCAGCAGCTTTTTTGGCGGGAGACCATCCCAAGAGACCCAGTACTTC
v_call: TRBV11-2; j_call: TRBJ1-1; clone_size: -; d_call: -; cdr3_aa: CASSLKGVGAFF; cdr3_nt: TGTGCCAGCAGCTTGAAAGGTGTAGGCGCTTTCTTT
v_call: TRBV2; j_call: TRBJ2-3; clone_size: -; d_call: TRBD2; cdr3_aa: CASSGGGGFSGSPTDTQYF; cdr3_nt: TGTGCCAGCAGTGGAGGGGGGGGATTCAGCGGGAGCCCCACAGATACGCAGTATTTT
v_call: TRBV11-3; j_call: TRBJ2-3; clone_size: many; d_call: -; cdr3_aa: CASSVIQGPDTQYF; cdr3_nt: TGTGCCAGCAGCGTCATTCAGGGACCAGATACGCAGTATTTT
v_call: TRBV28; j_call: TRBJ2-7; clone_size: -; d_call: TRBD2; cdr3_aa: CASKPGTSGYEQYF; cdr3_nt: TGTGCCAGCAAGCCTGGGACTAGCGGCTACGAGCAGTACTTC
v_call: TRBV7-2; j_call: TRBJ1-1; clone_size: once; d_call: TRBD1; cdr3_aa: CASSYSGTGYTEAFF; cdr3_nt: TGTGCCAGCAGCTACTCCGGGACAGGGTACACTGAAGCTTTCTTT
v_call: TRBV2; j_call: TRBJ1-2; clone_size: many; d_call: -; cdr3_aa: CASSPDPEFNYGYTF; cdr3_nt: TGTGCCAGCAGTCCGGACCCAGAATTTAACTATGGCTACACCTTC
v_call: TRBV4-1; j_call: TRBJ2-1; clone_size: -; d_call: -; cdr3_aa: CASSQGLRGAGETQFF; cdr3_nt: TGCGCCAGCAGCCAGGGATTAAGGGGGGCTGGGGAGACCCAGTTCTTC
v_call: TRBV28; j_call: TRBJ2-5; clone_size: many; d_call: -; cdr3_aa: CASSSQSRGTQYF; cdr3_nt: TGTGCCAGCAGTTCTCAAAGTCGGGGGACCCAGTACTTC
v_call: TRBV28; j_call: TRBJ1-2; clone_size: many; d_call: TRBD1; cdr3_aa: CASSRFDRGNGYTF; cdr3_nt: TGTGCCAGCAGCCGATTTGACAGGGGTAATGGCTACACCTTC
v_call: TRBV7-3; j_call: TRBJ2-2; clone_size: -; d_call: -; cdr3_aa: CASSADRAGTGELFF; cdr3_nt: TGTGCCAGCAGTGCCGACAGGGCGGGAACCGGGGAGCTGTTTTTT
v_call: TRBV30; j_call: TRBJ2-5; clone_size: -; d_call: TRBD1; cdr3_aa: CAWSPAGTGVETQYF; cdr3_nt: TGTGCCTGGAGCCCTGCCGGGACAGGTGTAGAGACCCAGTACTTC
v_call: TRBV3-1; j_call: TRBJ1-3; clone_size: few; d_call: -; cdr3_aa: CASSQGVGSGNTIYF; cdr3_nt: TGTGCCAGCAGCCAGGGGGTCGGGTCTGGAAACACCATATATTTT
v_call: TRBV12-3/TRBV12-4; j_call: TRBJ2-7; clone_size: many; d_call: -; cdr3_aa: CASSVFPVHEQYF; cdr3_nt: TGTGCCAGCAGTGTCTTCCCGGTCCACGAGCAGTACTTC
v_call: TRBV27; j_call: TRBJ2-7; clone_size: many; d_call: -; cdr3_aa: CASSIYAGGEYEQYF; cdr3_nt: TGTGCCAGCAGTATCTACGCAGGGGGGGAGTACGAGCAGTACTTC
v_call: TRBV11-2; j_call: TRBJ1-1; clone_size: -; d_call: TRBD1; cdr3_aa: CASSARDRATEAFF; cdr3_nt: TGTGCCAGCAGCGCCCGGGACAGGGCCACTGAAGCTTTCTTT
v_call: TRBV18; j_call: TRBJ1-6; clone_size: many; d_call: -; cdr3_aa: CASSPPDGPRVLHF; cdr3_nt: TGTGCCAGCTCACCCCCGGACGGGCCTAGGGTCCTCCACTTT
v_call: TRBV28; j_call: TRBJ1-1; clone_size: many; d_call: -; cdr3_aa: CASSFRATEAFF; cdr3_nt: TGTGCCAGCAGTTTCAGGGCCACTGAAGCTTTCTTT
v_call: TRBV27; j_call: TRBJ2-7; clone_size: many; d_call: TRBD2; cdr3_aa: CASGVTSGSYEQYF; cdr3_nt: TGTGCCAGCGGGGTGACTAGCGGCTCCTACGAGCAGTACTTC
v_call: TRBV2; j_call: TRBJ1-1; clone_size: many; d_call: TRBD1; cdr3_aa: CASSDRQGWMNTEAFF; cdr3_nt: TGTGCCAGCAGTGATAGACAGGGGTGGATGAACACTGAAGCTTTCTTT
v_call: TRBV12-3/TRBV12-4; j_call: TRBJ2-1; clone_size: many; d_call: -; cdr3_aa: CASSWGNEQFF; cdr3_nt: TGTGCCAGCAGTTGGGGCAATGAGCAGTTCTTC
v_call: TRBV30; j_call: TRBJ2-1; clone_size: few; d_call: -; cdr3_aa: CAWLIADNEQFF; cdr3_nt: TGTGCCTGGCTGATAGCGGACAATGAGCAGTTCTTC
v_call: TRBV7-2; j_call: TRBJ2-7; clone_size: many; d_call: -; cdr3_aa: CASSPQGLGDEQYF; cdr3_nt: TGTGCCAGCAGCCCCCAAGGGTTAGGGGACGAGCAGTACTTC
v_call: TRBV28; j_call: TRBJ2-1; clone_size: -; d_call: TRBD2; cdr3_aa: CATTLAGGGNEQFF; cdr3_nt: TGTGCCACAACGCTAGCGGGAGGGGGCAATGAGCAGTTCTTC
v_call: TRBV2; j_call: TRBJ1-3; clone_size: many; d_call: -; cdr3_aa: CASSPQASGNTIYF; cdr3_nt: TGTGCCAGCAGTCCACAGGCATCGGGAAACACCATATATTTT
v_call: TRBV7-3; j_call: TRBJ2-1; clone_size: many; d_call: -; cdr3_aa: CASSQTGTLQFF; cdr3_nt: TGTGCCAGCAGCCAAACCGGGACTTTGCAGTTCTTC
v_call: TRBV12-3/TRBV12-4; j_call: TRBJ1-4; clone_size: many; d_call: -; cdr3_aa: CASSLGTYNEKLFF; cdr3_nt: TGTGCCAGCAGTCTAGGGACTTATAATGAAAAACTGTTTTTT
v_call: TRBV28; j_call: TRBJ2-1; clone_size: many; d_call: TRBD2; cdr3_aa: CASRPSGREDNEQFF; cdr3_nt: TGTGCCAGCAGACCAAGCGGGAGAGAGGACAATGAGCAGTTCTTC
v_call: TRBV7-8; j_call: TRBJ2-3; clone_size: many; d_call: -; cdr3_aa: CASSPIPGRQYTDTQYF; cdr3_nt: TGTGCCAGCAGCCCAATCCCTGGGCGACAGTACACAGATACGCAGTATTTT
v_call: TRBV6-5; j_call: TRBJ1-2; clone_size: few; d_call: -; cdr3_aa: CASSYFGRGGYTF; cdr3_nt: TGTGCCAGCAGTTACTTCGGGCGAGGTGGCTACACCTTC
v_call: TRBV6-2/TRBV6-3; j_call: TRBJ2-1; clone_size: few; d_call: TRBD2; cdr3_aa: CPSVPHPQLAGVTNEQFF; cdr3_nt: TGTCCCAGCGTTCCACACCCCCAACTAGCGGGAGTTACCAATGAGCAGTTCTTC
v_call: TRBV7-9; j_call: TRBJ1-1; clone_size: -; d_call: TRBD1; cdr3_aa: CASSNTGGYAEAFF; cdr3_nt: TGTGCCAGCAGCAACACAGGGGGCTACGCTGAAGCTTTCTTT
v_call: TRBV6-5; j_call: TRBJ2-4; clone_size: -; d_call: -; cdr3_aa: CASSYSKGSLAKNIQYF; cdr3_nt: TGTGCCAGCAGTTACTCAAAGGGGAGCCTAGCCAAAAACATTCAGTACTTC
v_call: TRBV27; j_call: TRBJ1-2; clone_size: many; d_call: -; cdr3_aa: CASSRASYDYGYTF; cdr3_nt: TGTGCCAGCAGTCGGGCCTCCTATGACTATGGCTACACCTTC
v_call: TRBV6-2/TRBV6-3; j_call: TRBJ2-1; clone_size: many; d_call: -; cdr3_aa: CASRRNSGRSYNEQFF; cdr3_nt: TGTGCCAGCAGAAGGAATAGCGGTAGATCCTACAATGAGCAGTTCTTC
v_call: TRBV18; j_call: TRBJ2-7; clone_size: -; d_call: -; cdr3_aa: CASSPPGVAEQYF; cdr3_nt: TGTGCCAGCTCACCACCCGGGGTGGCCGAGCAGTACTTC
v_call: TRBV28; j_call: TRBJ1-5; clone_size: many; d_call: -; cdr3_aa: CASSSPSNQPQHF; cdr3_nt: TGTGCCAGCAGTTCTCCTAGCAATCAGCCCCAGCATTTT
v_call: TRBV27; j_call: TRBJ2-7; clone_size: many; d_call: TRBD1; cdr3_aa: CASSSHGQAEQYF; cdr3_nt: TGTGCCAGCAGTTCGCATGGACAGGCCGAGCAGTACTTC
v_call: TRBV28; j_call: TRBJ2-1; clone_size: many; d_call: TRBD2; cdr3_aa: CASSFIAGGDNEQFF; cdr3_nt: TGTGCCAGCAGTTTCATAGCGGGGGGAGACAATGAGCAGTTCTTC
v_call: TRBV28; j_call: TRBJ2-2; clone_size: few; d_call: -; cdr3_aa: CASSEINTGELFF; cdr3_nt: TGTGCCAGCAGTGAGATAAACACCGGGGAGCTGTTTTTT
v_call: TRBV19; j_call: TRBJ1-5; clone_size: few; d_call: -; cdr3_aa: CASSPGFGQPQHF; cdr3_nt: TGTGCCAGTAGTCCAGGGTTCGGCCAGCCCCAGCATTTT